One sample yielded the 22 T cell receptor beta chains listed below, sequenced in a study of identical twins. TCRdb analysed the 5' RACE reads with MiXCR anew, one entry per CDR3 protein. The sample shows roughly 700,000 distinct CDR3 sequences, over 8.5% of them seen only once. The same data also contributed to another study, on yellow fever vaccine responses in identical twins.

Sequencing used PBMCs. Source of these receptors: a woman between 18 and 29 years old in good health.

This clonotype was counted a few times. This chain links TRBV30 with TRBJ2-4; D is uncertain. Germline CDR1 GTSNPN, CDR2 SVGIG (reference sequence). The CDR3 covers 11 residues. The ends were cut back, 5 bases at V and 5 bases at J, with 7 bases in the middle. For the CDR3, the DNA is TGTGCCTGGGGTTTCGAAAACATTCAGTACTTC. This codes for CAWGFENIQYF.

The gene calls are TRBV24-1 and TRBJ2-1; D is possibly TRBD1 (5 bases). V was clipped by 4 bases and J by 8 bases, with 17 bases between them. Germline CDR1 reads KGHDR; CDR2 reads SFDVKD. This CDR3 contains 15 residues. The CDR3 DNA reads TGTGCCACCAGTGACCCCGGGTCCTTAGGGGATGAGCAGTTCTTC. This sequence encodes CATSDPGSLGDEQFF.

J is TRBJ2-7 and V is TRBV12-3 or TRBV12-4; 11 bases line up with TRBD2. The CDR3 has 16 amino acids. V shed 5 bases, J shed 8 bases, and the junction held 14 bases outside the gene matches. CDR3 bases: TGTGCCAGCAGTCCCGGGCTCCTAGCGGGAGGAGGAAAGCAGTACTTC. Encoded protein: CASSPGLLAGGGKQYF.

This CDR3 reads CASRGPATSEQFF. CDR3 in DNA: TGTGCCAGCAGGGGCCCTGCGACTAGCGAGCAGTTCTTC. V is TRBV12-3 or TRBV12-4 and J is TRBJ2-1, with 7 nucleotides matching TRBD2. The CDR3 has 13 residues. V lost 6 bases and J lost 10; bases outside the gene matches: 9.

The V and J genes are TRBV18 and TRBJ2-5; tentative D call: TRBD2 (6 bases). Germline values: CDR1 KGHSH, CDR2 LQKENI. V lost 1 base, J lost 0 bases, and 15 bases lay in between. There are 17 residues in the CDR3. CDR3 loop: CASSPRSGSGHQETQYF. The CDR3 region has the DNA TGTGCCAGCTCACCACGTTCGGGTAGCGGACACCAAGAGACCCAGTACTTC.

This clonotype was counted at least ten times. At one end the junction does not follow the germline gene, possibly because of a read error. This chain joins TRBV7-7 and TRBJ2-1; TRBD2 aligns across 8 bases. Germline CDR1 is SSHAT and CDR2 is FNYEAQ (reference sequence). CDR3 length: 15 amino acids. CDR3 sequence: CASSPEAGTRGEQFF. In DNA, the CDR3 is TGTGCTAGCAGCCCGGAGGCCGGGACTAGGGGTGAGCAGTTCTTC.

The chain is built from TRBV20-1 and TRBJ2-4, with 8 bases identical to TRBD2. Germline loops: CDR1 DFQATT, CDR2 SNEGSKA (reference sequence). Trimming at V came to 3 bases and at J to 7 bases, leaving 11 bases not matched to a gene. There are 15 residues in the CDR3. The CDR3 sequence: CSARSGGLVGNIQYF. The CDR3 DNA follows: TGCAGTGCTAGGTCCGGGGGACTAGTAGGGAACATTCAGTACTTC.

This clonotype showed up many times. This sequence joins TRBV7-8 and TRBJ2-7; possibly TRBD2 for D (6 bases). CDR1 is SGHVS and CDR2 is FQNEAQ in the germline V gene. Trimming took off 5 bases at V and 2 bases at J, with 13 bases between the two ends. The CDR3 is 14 residues long. The CDR3 sequence is CASSPAGPTYEQYF. For the CDR3, the DNA is TGTGCCAGCAGCCCGGCGGGGCCCACCTACGAGCAGTACTTC. The whole variable domain, filled in from reference TRBV7-8 and TRBJ2-7, reads GAGVSQSPRYKVAKRGQDVALRCDPISGHVSLFWYQQALGQGPEFLTYFQNEAQLDKSGLPSDRFFAERPEGSVSTLKIQRTQQEDSAVYLCASSPAGPTYEQYFGPGTRLTVT.

This clonotype was picked up a small number of times. J is TRBJ2-1 and V is TRBV7-9; 8 bases agree with TRBD2. The CDR3 contains 14 residues. Trimming took 0 bases from V and 15 from J; bases not matched to a gene: 10. The V gene's germline CDR1 is SEHNR and CDR2 FQNEAQ (reference sequence). The CDR3 reads CASSLALGTSERFF. The CDR3 DNA sequence: TGTGCCAGCAGCTTAGCGTTGGGGACTAGTGAACGGTTCTTC.

The sample holds a few counts of this clonotype. The chain carries TRBV28 and TRBJ1-1, with 8 nucleotides matching TRBD1. The CDR3 length is 15 residues. After removal of 6 bases from V and 0 bases from J, the junction contained 6 bases not matched to a gene. Germline CDR1 MDHEN, CDR2 SYDVKM. The DNA for the CDR3 is TGTGCCAGCAGCCCCTCGGACAGGGTGAACACTGAAGCTTTCTTT. This encodes CASSPSDRVNTEAFF.

This clonotype turned up a few times. The gene calls are TRBV30 and TRBJ2-7; D ambiguous. The CDR3 is made up of 11 amino acids. The germline V gene has CDR1 GTSNPN and CDR2 SVGIG (reference sequence). Trimming shortened V by 4 bases and J by 2 bases, and 6 bases separated the two germline ends. CDR3: CAWTGAYEQYF. CDR3 DNA sequence: TGTGCCTGGACCGGAGCCTACGAGCAGTACTTC.

The chain joins TRBV3-1 to TRBJ2-3; D gene uncertain. The V and J ends lost 0 bases and 1 base respectively, with 11 bases between them. The CDR3 spans 16 residues. Germline CDR1 reads LGHDT; CDR2 reads YNNKEL (reference sequence). CDR3 in DNA: TGTGCCAGCAGCCAAGAAGTAGGGATAGGCACAGATACGCAGTATTTT. This codes for CASSQEVGIGTDTQYF.

This clonotype was counted many times. The chain carries TRBV27 and TRBJ2-5; 13 nucleotides align to TRBD2. The CDR3 is 15 amino acids. Unmatched junction bases numbered 4, after V lost 5 bases and J lost 4 bases. Looked up from germline, CDR1 is MNHEY and CDR2 is SMNVEV (reference sequence). As DNA, the CDR3 is TGTGCCAGCAGTCCAAGGACTAGCGGGGGAGAGACCCAGTACTTC. Protein: CASSPRTSGGETQYF.

The table lists this clonotype with a few counts. V is TRBV12-3 or TRBV12-4 and J is TRBJ2-1, with 10 bases aligning to TRBD1. The CDR3 covers 11 residues. The trim removed 11 bases at V and 9 bases at J, leaving 4 bases unmatched. The CDR3 reads CAADRGGEQFF. CDR3 in DNA: TGTGCCGCGGACAGGGGGGGTGAGCAGTTCTTC.

This clonotype was counted ten times or more. This rearrangement joins TRBV7-6 to TRBJ2-7, with D possibly matching TRBD1 (6 bases). Germline V CDR1 and CDR2: SGHVS, FNYEAQ. There are 14 residues in the CDR3. V shed 2 bases and J shed 4 bases, with 12 bases lying between them. The CDR3 sequence is CASSLRDKAYEQYF. CDR3 nucleotide sequence: TGTGCCAGCAGCTTACGGGACAAGGCATACGAGCAGTACTTC.

This clonotype was recorded a few times. The V and J genes are TRBV2 and TRBJ2-1; a possible D gene is TRBD1 (6 bases). The CDR3 runs to 12 residues. Trimming removed 7 bases from V and 6 bases from J, with 10 bases in between. CDR1 and CDR2 from the germline V gene are SNHLY and FYNNEI. The CDR3 DNA reads TGTGCCAGCATGCAAGGGGGCAATGAGCAGTTCTTC. Its protein product is CASMQGGNEQFF.

The table lists this clonotype with a few counts. The CDR3 loop reads CSATSLTSGTVLIEQYF. The DNA for the CDR3 is TGCAGTGCTACTTCGCTAACCTCCGGGACAGTCCTGATCGAGCAGTACTTC. The chain combines TRBV20-1 with TRBJ2-7; 7 nucleotides match TRBD1. CDR1 and CDR2 (germline): DFQATT, SNEGSKA (reference sequence). The CDR3 runs 17 residues. The junction had 21 bases not matched to a gene; V was cut back by 4 bases and J by 6 bases.

CDR3: CASRSGSGYNEQFF. The CDR3 DNA reads as TGTGCCAGCAGGAGCGGGAGCGGCTACAATGAGCAGTTCTTC. The chain has TRBV12-3 or TRBV12-4 and TRBJ2-1; 8 bases map to TRBD2. The ends lost 6 bases at V and 3 bases at J; junction bases unmatched: 4. This CDR3 contains 14 residues.

The chain uses TRBV7-9 and TRBJ1-4; 8 bases agree with TRBD1. The V segment lost 4 bases and the J segment 8 bases; nucleotides outside the gene matches: 12. CDR1 is SEHNR, CDR2 FQNEAQ, per germline (reference sequence). This CDR3 has 16 amino acids. CDR3 in amino acids: CASSSRRDRGDEKLFF. Written as DNA, the CDR3 is TGTGCCAGCAGCTCTAGGCGTGACAGGGGAGACGAAAAACTGTTTTTT.

CDR3 in amino acids: CASSSRTLQEQFF. In nucleotides, the CDR3 is TGTGCCAGCAGCTCTAGGACTCTACAAGAGCAGTTCTTC. This chain joins TRBV7-6 and TRBJ2-1; maybe TRBD2 (5 bases). The germline V gene has CDR1 SGHVS and CDR2 FNYEAQ. There are 13 residues in the CDR3. Between the trimmed V and J ends, which lost 4 bases and 10 bases, there was a span of 14 bases.

V is TRBV3-1 and J is TRBJ2-3; 15 bases agree with TRBD2. The CDR3 is 18 amino acids. V was clipped by 4 bases and J by 2 bases; unmatched bases: 7. Germline V gene lookup returns CDR1 LGHDT and CDR2 YNNKEL (reference sequence). The CDR3 DNA is TGTGCCAGCAGCCCGGGACTAGCGGGGGGTCCCGTCACAGATACGCAGTATTTT. It translates to CASSPGLAGGPVTDTQYF.

The CDR3 spells CASSLGKGALSYEQYF. CDR3 sequence (DNA): TGTGCCAGCAGCTTGGGGAAAGGGGCCCTTTCCTACGAGCAGTACTTC. The chain has TRBV7-9 and TRBJ2-7; tentative D call: TRBD1 (5 bases). The CDR3 has 16 residues. The V gene's germline CDR1 is SEHNR and CDR2 FQNEAQ (reference sequence). Trimming removed 3 bases from V and 1 base from J, with 16 bases in between.